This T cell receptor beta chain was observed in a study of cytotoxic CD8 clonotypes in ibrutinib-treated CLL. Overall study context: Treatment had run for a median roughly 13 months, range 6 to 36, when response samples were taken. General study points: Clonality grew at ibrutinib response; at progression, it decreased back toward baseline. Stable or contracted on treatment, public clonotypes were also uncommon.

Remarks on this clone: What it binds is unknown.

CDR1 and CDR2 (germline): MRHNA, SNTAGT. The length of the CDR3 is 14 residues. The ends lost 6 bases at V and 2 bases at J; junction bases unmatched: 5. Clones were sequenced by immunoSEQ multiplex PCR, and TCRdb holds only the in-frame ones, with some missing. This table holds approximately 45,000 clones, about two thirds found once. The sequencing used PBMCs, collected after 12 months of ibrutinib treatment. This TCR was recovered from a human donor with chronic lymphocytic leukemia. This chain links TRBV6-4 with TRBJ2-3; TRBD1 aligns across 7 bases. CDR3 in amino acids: CASRTDRFTDTQYF. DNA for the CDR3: TGTGCCAGCAGGACGGACAGGTTCACAGATACGCAGTATTTT.